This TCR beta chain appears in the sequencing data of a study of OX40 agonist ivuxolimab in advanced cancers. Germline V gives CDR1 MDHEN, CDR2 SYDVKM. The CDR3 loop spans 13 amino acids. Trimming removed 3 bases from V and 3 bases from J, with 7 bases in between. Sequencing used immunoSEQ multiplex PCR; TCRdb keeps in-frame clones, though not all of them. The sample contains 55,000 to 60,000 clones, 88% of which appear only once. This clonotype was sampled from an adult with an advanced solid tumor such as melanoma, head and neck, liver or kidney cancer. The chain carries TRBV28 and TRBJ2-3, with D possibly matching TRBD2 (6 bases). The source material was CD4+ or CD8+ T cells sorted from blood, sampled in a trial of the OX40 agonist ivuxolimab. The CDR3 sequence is CASSFGGTDTQYF. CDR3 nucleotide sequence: TGTGCCAGCAGTTTTGGAGGGACAGATACGCAGTATTTT.